This is a list of T cell receptor beta chains from one sample in a study of T cells after yellow fever vaccination. TCRdb itself ran the 5' RACE reads through MiXCR, one entry per CDR3 protein. The sample contains a few hundred thousand distinct CDR3 sequences, over 3.5% of which appear only once. The material sequenced was PBMCs, taken 5 days after the yellow fever booster vaccination. Receptors originate from a man between 18 and 29 years old who received the YFV17D yellow fever vaccine. Each CDR3 is given with its conserved first and last residue. D genes are given only for firm matches. Clone size appears in some rows only: once, few, many, or a class for an expanded clone.

cdr3_aa cdr3_nt j_call clone_size d_call v_call
CASGQGPWTEAFF TGTGCCAGCGGACAGGGGCCGTGGACTGAAGCTTTCTTT TRBJ1-1 NA TRBD1 TRBV6-2/TRBV6-3
CSAHHAVSYNSPLHF TGCAGTGCCCATCACGCCGTCTCCTATAATTCACCCCTCCACTTT TRBJ1-6 few NA TRBV20-1
CASSATGGTDTQYF TGTGCCAGCAGTGCGACAGGAGGCACAGATACGCAGTATTTT TRBJ2-3 many NA TRBV6-5
CASSGRDLSSYEQYF TGTGCCAGCAGCGGCCGGGACCTCAGCTCCTACGAGCAGTACTTC TRBJ2-7 few NA TRBV6-6
CASSLGGFEEETQYF TGCGCCAGCAGCTTGGGGGGTTTTGAGGAAGAGACCCAGTACTTC TRBJ2-5 NA NA TRBV5-1
CASSLVEDRALNSPLHF TGTGCTAGCAGCTTAGTGGAGGACAGGGCCCTTAATTCACCCCTCCACTTT TRBJ1-6 few TRBD1 TRBV7-7
CASSPVGRLAGGDEQFF TGCGCCAGCAGCCCGGTGGGCCGGCTAGCGGGGGGCGATGAGCAGTTCTTC TRBJ2-1 few TRBD2 TRBV4-1
CASSPPSGGNEQYF TGTGCCAGCTCACCACCGTCAGGAGGGAACGAGCAGTACTTC TRBJ2-7 few NA TRBV18
CASRGQGVSFSYEQYF TGTGCCAGCAGGGGACAGGGGGTGTCCTTTTCCTACGAGCAGTACTTC TRBJ2-7 NA TRBD1 TRBV6-6
CATRDTANEKLFF TGTGCCACCCGGGACACCGCTAATGAAAAACTGTTTTTT TRBJ1-4 NA NA TRBV6-5
CASSRGSTGELFF TGTGCCAGCAGTCGGGGGTCGACCGGGGAGCTGTTTTTT TRBJ2-2 many NA TRBV7-8
CSASSTGGNSPLHF TGCAGTGCTAGCTCGACAGGGGGTAATTCACCCCTCCACTTT TRBJ1-6 NA TRBD1 TRBV20-1
CASSLPGPGETQYF TGCGCCAGCAGCTTGCCGGGGCCGGGAGAGACCCAGTACTTC TRBJ2-5 many NA TRBV5-1
CASSPTGSEKLFF TGTGCTAGCAGCCCGACAGGGTCTGAAAAACTGTTTTTT TRBJ1-4 many TRBD1 TRBV7-7
CASSPPSGELAFF TGTGCCAGCTCACCACCTAGTGGGGAGTTGGCTTTCTTT TRBJ1-1 few NA TRBV18
CASNTPRWQNQPQHF TGTGCCAGCAACACCCCGAGGTGGCAGAATCAGCCCCAGCATTTT TRBJ1-5 few NA TRBV6-6
CASSRREDTQYF TGTGCCAGCAGCAGACGTGAAGATACGCAGTATTTT TRBJ2-3 NA NA TRBV7-2
CASSLGSQRGSTDTQYF TGTGCCAGCAGCTTGGGCTCTCAGCGGGGTAGCACAGATACGCAGTATTTT TRBJ2-3 NA TRBD2 TRBV7-3
CASAGLEGPGELFF TGTGCCAGCGCTGGGTTAGAGGGACCCGGGGAGCTGTTTTTT TRBJ2-2 NA NA TRBV12-3/TRBV12-4
CASSELQGSNSPLHF TGTGCCAGCAGCGAACTACAGGGGTCGAATTCACCCCTCCACTTT TRBJ1-6 many TRBD1 TRBV7-2
CASIGGGDYGYTF TGTGCCAGCATCGGAGGAGGGGACTATGGCTACACCTTC TRBJ1-2 few NA TRBV5-6
CAWSVQGGLGTEAFF TGTGCCTGGAGTGTACAGGGGGGGCTGGGCACTGAAGCTTTCTTT TRBJ1-1 few TRBD1 TRBV30
CASSPQGANGELFF TGTGCCAGCAGTCCTCAGGGGGCGAACGGGGAGCTGTTTTTT TRBJ2-2 few TRBD1 TRBV6-1
CASSLLGAPSEAFF TGTGCCAGCAGCTTACTCGGCGCGCCCAGTGAAGCTTTCTTT TRBJ1-1 many NA TRBV7-6
CASSRVREVKETQYF TGTGCCAGCAGCCGGGTCCGGGAGGTAAAAGAGACCCAGTACTTC TRBJ2-5 many TRBD2 TRBV14
CASSTTTRDSTYNSPLHF TGTGCCAGCAGCACAACTACCCGGGACTCCACCTATAATTCACCCCTCCACTTT TRBJ1-6 many NA TRBV7-8
CASSLQPGGSEETQYF TGTGCTAGCAGCTTACAGCCGGGGGGGAGTGAAGAGACCCAGTACTTC TRBJ2-5 few TRBD2 TRBV7-7
CATRNYTF TGTGCCACCCGGAACTACACCTTC TRBJ1-2 NA NA TRBV27
CASSSTSSDSGNTIYF TGTGCCAGCAGCTCCACCTCCTCCGATAGTGGAAACACCATATATTTT TRBJ1-3 few NA TRBV7-9
CASSSTGTSGAQETQYF TGTGCCAGCAGCTCCACCGGGACTAGCGGGGCGCAAGAGACCCAGTACTTC TRBJ2-5 NA TRBD2 TRBV7-9
CASRKGGTNTEAFF TGTGCCAGCAGGAAAGGGGGCACGAACACTGAAGCTTTCTTT TRBJ1-1 many TRBD1 TRBV28
CASSGGRGIDGYTF TGCGCCAGCAGTGGAGGCCGTGGAATTGATGGCTACACCTTC TRBJ1-2 NA NA TRBV10-2
CASSLRRLAGQLSTGELFF TGTGCCAGCAGCTTGCGGCGTCTAGCGGGGCAACTATCCACCGGGGAGCTGTTTTTT TRBJ2-2 many TRBD2 TRBV5-6
CASSPSAGQGDQPQHF TGTGCCAGCAGCCCCTCGGCGGGACAGGGAGATCAGCCCCAGCATTTT TRBJ1-5 few TRBD1 TRBV11-2
CASSYSKLRDGENQPQHF TGTGCCAGCAGTTACTCGAAGTTACGGGACGGGGAAAATCAGCCCCAGCATTTT TRBJ1-5 few NA TRBV6-2/TRBV6-3
CASSLENRVLETQYF TGTGCCAGCAGCTTGGAGAACCGAGTTTTGGAGACCCAGTACTTC TRBJ2-5 few NA TRBV5-5
CAISPPNTDTQYF TGTGCCATCAGCCCTCCCAACACAGATACGCAGTATTTT TRBJ2-3 many NA TRBV10-3
CASSTGTLQSTDTQYF TGTGCCAGCAGTACGGGGACACTACAAAGCACAGATACGCAGTATTTT TRBJ2-3 few NA TRBV12-3/TRBV12-4
CASRTPGLNVLEQYF TGTGCCAGCAGGACCCCGGGACTGAACGTCCTCGAGCAGTACTTC TRBJ2-7 NA NA TRBV6-1
CASSLGFVDSPLHF TGCGCCAGCAGCTTGGGCTTTGTCGATTCACCCCTCCACTTT TRBJ1-6 NA NA TRBV5-1
CASSLGQGGDNSPLHF TGTGCCAGCAGCTTAGGACAGGGGGGAGACAATTCACCCCTCCACTTT TRBJ1-6 few TRBD1 TRBV7-9
CASSDSKNIQYF TGCGCCAGCAGTGATAGCAAAAACATTCAGTACTTC TRBJ2-4 NA NA TRBV10-1
CASSQVDADTQYF TGCGCCAGCAGCCAAGTGGATGCAGATACGCAGTATTTT TRBJ2-3 few NA TRBV4-1
CASSFLDRYNEQFF TGTGCCAGCAGTTTCCTAGATCGGTACAATGAGCAGTTCTTC TRBJ2-1 NA NA TRBV27
CASSSQSGWETQYF TGTGCCAGCAGTTCTCAGTCGGGGTGGGAGACCCAGTACTTC TRBJ2-5 NA NA TRBV7-2
CASINRASISDTEAFF TGTGCCAGCATTAACAGGGCTAGCATTTCGGACACTGAAGCTTTCTTT TRBJ1-1 NA NA TRBV12-3/TRBV12-4
CATKEAGDNQPQHF TGTGCCACCAAGGAAGCAGGGGACAATCAGCCCCAGCATTTT TRBJ1-5 few NA TRBV10-3